This T cell receptor beta chain appears in the sequencing data of a study of cytomegalovirus exposure and HLA in healthy donors (dated 2017 in TCRdb). Looking at the study overall: In an earlier analysis of 587 of the donors, 276 Gb of sequence data and 90 million to 120 million unique TCR beta sequences from approximately 180 million T cells were reported. An early release that covered 500 to 800 HLA-typed donors contained approximately 300 gigabases of sequencing data and about 84 million unique TCR sequences. Of the 300 to 500 genotyped donors, 65% to 90% were placed in the genetic ancestry cluster associated with self-reported Caucasian donors. The study aimed to test whether signatures of past pathogen exposure could be identified by cataloging public T cell receptors. Using immunosequencing, the study profiled T cell repertoires from 550 to 750 subjects and related those repertoires to cytomegalovirus serostatus. In addition to the first cohort of about 650 subjects, a separate validation cohort of approximately 110 different subjects was used. To predict cytomegalovirus infection status, the study combined high-throughput TCR immunosequencing, statistical association of individual TCRs with disease status, and machine learning. A later analysis re-analyzed previously published TCR beta repertoires from about 600 donors and added high-resolution HLA genotyping to study TCR occurrence patterns. The later analysis used no new phenotypic data to find candidate immune exposures, relying instead on TCR beta sequences and their occurrence across donors. An earlier analysis of several hundred of the donors applied high-throughput TCR beta sequencing to assess whether each TCR beta V gene segment acted as functional or pseudogenic. Donor age, sex, ethnicity and CMV serostatus were collected together with the repertoire data. Genome-wide SNP genotypes for about 65% of the 666 donors were used in a later genetic analysis, which treated that subset as a discovery cohort. Every discovery cohort repertoire had been produced on one sequencing platform. Class I and class II HLA loci were covered by the typing at four-digit resolution. The number of typed donors differed by locus: roughly 629-630 for A, B, C, DRB1 and DQB1; approximately 530 for DQA1; 600 to 610 for DPA1; and some 450 for DPB1. Four or five DR-DQ haplotypes were treated as single units for association and clustering because of strong linkage in the cohort. Among 398 genotyped donors of the cohort, an average of roughly 240,000 unique TCR beta nucleotide sequences were sequenced per donor, 15% to 20% of them non-productive. Here is what the overall study found, with its caveats: The 87-base-pair reads could not distinguish some IMGT-functional V segments, including TRBV6-2 and TRBV6-3, so those segments were excluded. An association between a missense DCLRE1C variant and V-gene and J-gene trimming of TCR beta chains was found in a later genetic analysis and replicated in an independent cohort. Cytomegalovirus status was reported to be diagnosed by the classifier with high specificity and sensitivity in both the original and validation cohorts. In a later analysis, HLA-associated TCR beta chains were found to be more clonally expanded and to have lower generation probabilities than equally common non-associated chains. The only immune exposure information available for the cohort was CMV serostatus. Because counts were too low, seventeen rarely observed V segments, including chromosome 9 orphons, were excluded from the earlier analysis of 587 of the donors. When HLA alleles, especially DR and DQ, strongly co-occurred, TCR associations were difficult to assign to individual alleles. Linkage disequilibrium might explain the correlated functional status among segregating V segments, but an unknown experimental factor could not be excluded. A further reported finding was that TCR beta sequences accurately predicted the HLA-A and HLA-B alleles for most subjects in the first cohort. A total of about 150 TCR beta chains were listed by the study as associated with cytomegalovirus. A later analysis found that TCR association rates varied across HLA loci, with DRB1 alleles showing the most associated TCRs and HLA-C alleles the fewest. A few of the identified cytomegalovirus-associated TCR beta chains were confirmed in vitro to be specific for cytomegalovirus antigens. A cluster of highly shared sequence variants was judged likely to be a technical artifact of the sequencing pipeline. Several of the top co-occurrence clusters appeared to be linked to parvovirus B19, influenza, CMV and Epstein-Barr virus, according to a later analysis. Across donors, most TCR sequences were observed very rarely, whereas some public TCRs were present in many individuals. The presence/absence analyses assumed that sequencing depth was roughly uniform across donors, and that assumption may not be true. According to the authors, the approach could potentially be generalized to other disease states and immunological phenotypes. According to a later genetic analysis, donors in an Asian-associated ancestry cluster had fewer N-insertions in productive TCRs than the approximately 650-donor mean. Most CMV-associated TCR beta chains appeared to be HLA-restricted in a later analysis, and the HLA associations seemed to be driven largely by CMV exposure. In an earlier analysis of some 550 of the donors, most TCR beta V segments were observed in productive rearrangements about 90% or about 30% of the time, broadly matching IMGT annotations. This cohort had only TCR beta chains sequenced, and the lack of alpha or paired-chain data limited which features could be detected. HLA typing was unavailable for some donors at each locus, so association tests used only the typed subset. At a false discovery rate of 0.05, a later analysis linked some 18,000 TCR beta sequences to specific HLA alleles.

Based on the germline V gene, the CDR1 and CDR2 sequences are MNHEY and SVGAGI. The CDR3, cysteine through phenylalanine, is 14 amino acids long. The read is trimmed to its CDR3 DNA, 42 bases read in frame from base 1. V has 7 bases trimmed and J has 5 bases trimmed; junction bases matching no gene number 6. Comment on this clone: The clone's antigen remains unknown. No base qualities exist here, and no much larger clone lies one base off it.

The cohort consisted of 600 to 700 healthy bone marrow donors. At the time of sampling, every cohort member was nominally healthy, though immune exposures that went unrecorded were likely present. Of the 700 or so cohort members, around 290 had a positive CMV serostatus and just over 350 had a negative one, while no CMV serostatus was recorded for the donor. A peripheral blood sample was provided by each donor, and peripheral blood mononuclear cells were used for TCR beta sequencing. Genomic DNA extraction from the blood cell samples was performed with the Qiagen DNeasy Blood Extraction Kit. The method was the immunoSEQ multiplex PCR assay. For the multiplex PCR, a mixture combining 60 forward primers for TCR Vbeta segments and 13 reverse primers for TCR Jbeta segments was used. A multiplex PCR assay on genomic DNA amplified the CDR3 region of rearranged TCR beta genes. On the Illumina HiSeq System, the amplified TCR beta libraries were sequenced as 87-base-pair reads. The source study handled its data this way. A later analysis counted approximately 76 million unique TCR beta chains across the 550 to 700 repertoires, and around 9.9 million of these chains were shared by at least two donors. Raw reads were error-corrected and collapsed into unique sequences with a nearest-neighbor algorithm that merged closely related sequences to remove PCR and sequencing errors. CDR3 sequences were aligned to IMGT reference sequences to assign V, D and J gene segments. Each retained sequence needed at least a six-nucleotide match to both a V gene segment and a J gene segment. Rearrangements were called productive when the CDR3 lacked stop codons and stayed in frame with V and J; all others were non-productive. Following IMGT convention, CDR3 was defined as the stretch from the second conserved V-encoded cysteine up to the conserved J-encoded phenylalanine. In an earlier analysis of approximately 500 of the donors, sequences lacking an unambiguous match to a single V gene segment were excluded. An earlier analysis of about 590 of the donors classified V segments as functional when productive rearrangements were above 56.7% and as segregating when the standard deviation between donors was above 5%. To diagnose cytomegalovirus status from the catalog of TCR beta chain sequences, a statistical classification framework was built. In a later analysis, V and J genes were assigned by comparing TCR nucleotide sequences against IMGT/GENE-DB human TR gene sequences. A later analysis assigned CDR3 sequences and most-parsimonious VDJ recombination scenarios with the TCRdist pipeline. In a later analysis, every TCR beta chain was defined by the combination of its CDR3 amino acid sequence and its V-gene family, and reads without a unique V-gene family were dropped. To address suspected cross-contamination and a sequencing artifact, a later analysis removed approximately 590 highly shared, low-generation-probability nucleotide sequences. A later analysis calculated a clonal expansion index for each public chain from normalized within-repertoire ranks of inferred template counts. Generation probabilities in a later analysis came from a VDJ recombination model fitted to out-of-frame rearrangements, and those results were checked against IGoR. In a later analysis, TCR-TCR, TCR-HLA and TCR-CMV co-occurrence was scored with hypergeometric tests, and a repertoire-size bias correction was applied to TCR pairs. False discovery rates were estimated in a later analysis by permuting HLA or CMV assignments 20 times. In a later analysis, co-occurring TCRs were grouped using DBSCAN, with TCRdist sequence similarity added in when clustering inside HLA-allele-positive subsets. Co-occurrence clustering excluded repertoires with fewer than 30,000 or more than 120,000 public chains, plus five with anomalous nucleotide sharing. Here the immuneACCESS table is served through TCRdb, limited to in-frame sequences with V and J called. Missing clones are a known gap in these copies; in checked studies unresolved V genes cover under half, and the rest lacks a known reason. The V and J calls and clone size were taken over from that table, and D and trimming were inferred from the DNA. This sample lists around 130,000 clones; around 69% were detected once. The ten largest clones add up to about 3.1% of the sample.

The sample comprised PBMCs. The source is a human donor in good health. Recombination linked TRBV6-5 to TRBJ2-1, with 9 bases in between that match TRBD1. The sequenced DNA is TGTGCCAGCACCAAGGGACAGGGACACAATGAGCAGTTCTTC. It translates to CASTKGQGHNEQFF.